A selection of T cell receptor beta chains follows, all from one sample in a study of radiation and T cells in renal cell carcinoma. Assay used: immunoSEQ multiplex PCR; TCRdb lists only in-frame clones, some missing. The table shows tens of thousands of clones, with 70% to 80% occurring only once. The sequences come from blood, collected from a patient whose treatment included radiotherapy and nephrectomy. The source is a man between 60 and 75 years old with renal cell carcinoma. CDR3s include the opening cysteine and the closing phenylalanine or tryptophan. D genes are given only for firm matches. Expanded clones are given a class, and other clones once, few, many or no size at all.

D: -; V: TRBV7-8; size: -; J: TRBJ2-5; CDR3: CASSLALSETQYF; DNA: TGTGCCAGCAGCTTAGCTCTCTCGGAGACCCAGTACTTC
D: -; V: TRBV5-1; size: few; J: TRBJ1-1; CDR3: CASSLRGMNTEAFF; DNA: TGCGCCAGCAGCTTGAGGGGCATGAACACTGAAGCTTTCTTT
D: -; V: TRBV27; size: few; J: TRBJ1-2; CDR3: CASSLSRRNYGYTF; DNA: TGTGCCAGCAGTTTATCTCGACGGAACTATGGCTACACCTTC
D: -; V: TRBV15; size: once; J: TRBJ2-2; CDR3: CATSRDLERELFF; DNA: TGTGCCACCAGCAGAGATCTGGAGAGGGAGCTGTTTTTT
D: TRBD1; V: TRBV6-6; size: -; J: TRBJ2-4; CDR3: CASSSGQGLAKNIQYF; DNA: TGTGCCAGCAGTTCCGGACAGGGACTAGCCAAAAACATTCAGTACTTC
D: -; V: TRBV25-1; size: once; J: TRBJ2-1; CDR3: CASSESWGAGVSYNEQFF; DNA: TGTGCCAGCAGTGAATCATGGGGGGCGGGAGTCTCCTACAATGAGCAGTTCTTC
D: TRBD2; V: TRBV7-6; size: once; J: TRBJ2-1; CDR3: CASSLGSGGYNEQFF; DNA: TGTGCCAGCAGCTTGGGTAGCGGGGGGTACAATGAGCAGTTCTTC
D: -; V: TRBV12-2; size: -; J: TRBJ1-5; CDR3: CASRLSGGGDLYQPQHF; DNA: TGTGCAAGTCGCTTAAGTGGGGGCGGGGATTTGTATCAGCCCCAGCATTTT
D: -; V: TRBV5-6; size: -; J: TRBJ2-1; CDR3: CASSLAGAIEQFF; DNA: TGTGCCAGCAGCTTGGCAGGGGCGATTGAGCAGTTCTTC
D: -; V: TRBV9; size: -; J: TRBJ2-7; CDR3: CASSVGVGIYEQYF; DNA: TGTGCCAGCAGCGTAGGGGTGGGGATCTACGAGCAGTACTTC
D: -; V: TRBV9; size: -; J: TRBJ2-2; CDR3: CASRFLETTGELFF; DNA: TGTGCCAGCAGATTCCTAGAGACCACCGGGGAGCTGTTTTTT
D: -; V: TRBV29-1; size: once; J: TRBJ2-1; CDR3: CSAEGHGNEQFF; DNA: TGCAGCGCCGAAGGTCACGGTAATGAGCAGTTCTTC
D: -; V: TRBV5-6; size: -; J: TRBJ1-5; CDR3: CASSIQGFLRQPQHF; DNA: TGTGCCAGCAGCATACAGGGCTTTCTACGTCAGCCCCAGCATTTT
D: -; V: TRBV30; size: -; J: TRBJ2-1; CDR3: CAWSRRGPEEQFF; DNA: TGTGCCTGGAGTAGGAGGGGGCCTGAGGAGCAGTTCTTC
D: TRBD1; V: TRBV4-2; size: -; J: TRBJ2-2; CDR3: CASSQAGTGNTGELFF; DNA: TGTGCCAGCAGCCAAGCCGGGACAGGGAACACCGGGGAGCTGTTTTTT
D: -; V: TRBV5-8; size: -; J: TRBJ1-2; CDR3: CASSLWGRIFDGYTF; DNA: TGTGCCAGCAGCCTATGGGGCAGGATATTTGATGGCTACACCTTC
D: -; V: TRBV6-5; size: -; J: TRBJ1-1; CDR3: CASSRGTGTEAFF; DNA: TGTGCCAGCAGTAGGGGTACGGGCACTGAAGCTTTCTTT